This passage covers 3 T cell receptor beta chains from one sample sequenced in a study of beta chain features in type 1 diabetes. The isolated RNA, all of it, was reverse transcribed, so expressed TCRB transcripts were what got sequenced. Profiled with immunoSEQ multiplex PCR; TCRdb holds only in-frame clones, not every one. This sample has a few hundred thousand clones, with about 9.3% found just once. The sample comprised naive CD4+ T cells from blood. Receptors originate from a woman under 30 in good health.

This clone was observed a few times. V is TRBV27 and J is TRBJ1-4; no clear D gene. Trimming pared 6 bases from V and 11 bases from J, leaving 16 bases between. The germline CDR1 and CDR2 sequences are MNHEY and SMNVEV (reference sequence). The CDR3 spans 13 residues. CDR3 sequence: CASSLRDAYKLFF. The CDR3 coding sequence is TGTGCCAGCAGCCTCCGAGATGCGTACAAACTGTTTTTT. Full variable domain (rest looked up from reference TRBV27 and TRBJ1-4): EAQVTQNPRYLITVTGKKLTVTCSQNMNHEYMSWYRQDPGLGLRQIYYSMNVEVTDKGDVPEGYKVSRKEKRNFPLILESPSPNQTSLYFCASSLRDAYKLFFGSGTQLSVL.

The chain joins TRBV30 to TRBJ1-2; the D gene is possibly TRBD1 (5 bases). Trimming removed 4 bases from V and 8 bases from J, with 14 bases in between. The CDR3 length is 12 residues. Germline V gene data show CDR1 as GTSNPN and CDR2 as SVGIG (reference sequence). The DNA of the CDR3 is TGTGCCTGGACGCAGGGATTGGGAGGCTACACCTTC. Protein sequence: CAWTQGLGGYTF.

This clone was detected a few times. The chain links TRBV2 to TRBJ1-1, with 7 bases that match TRBD1. V lost 6 bases to trimming and J lost 11 bases; unmatched junction nucleotides: 9. The CDR3 loop spans 12 amino acids. Germline loops: CDR1 SNHLY, CDR2 FYNNEI. The CDR3 DNA follows: TGTGCCAGCAGCACCCAGGGGGGATCGGCTTTCTTT. This sequence encodes CASSTQGGSAFF.